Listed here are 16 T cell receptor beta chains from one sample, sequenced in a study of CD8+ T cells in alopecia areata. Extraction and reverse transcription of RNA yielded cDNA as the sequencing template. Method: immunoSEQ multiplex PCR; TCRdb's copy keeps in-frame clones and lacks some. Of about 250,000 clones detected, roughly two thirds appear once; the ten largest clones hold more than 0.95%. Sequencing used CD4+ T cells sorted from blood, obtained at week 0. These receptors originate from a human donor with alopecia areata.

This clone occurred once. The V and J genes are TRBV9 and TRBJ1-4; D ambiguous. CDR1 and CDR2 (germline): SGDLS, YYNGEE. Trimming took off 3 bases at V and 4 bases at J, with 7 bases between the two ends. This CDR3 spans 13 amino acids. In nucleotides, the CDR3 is TGTGCCAGCAGCGCTGACGGTAATGAAAAACTGTTTTTT. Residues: CASSADGNEKLFF.

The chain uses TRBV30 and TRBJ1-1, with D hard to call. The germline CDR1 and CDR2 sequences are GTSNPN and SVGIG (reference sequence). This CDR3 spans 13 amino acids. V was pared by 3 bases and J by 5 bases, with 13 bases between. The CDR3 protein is CAWRWQPETEAFF. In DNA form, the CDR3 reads TGTGCCTGGAGGTGGCAGCCCGAAACTGAAGCTTTCTTT.

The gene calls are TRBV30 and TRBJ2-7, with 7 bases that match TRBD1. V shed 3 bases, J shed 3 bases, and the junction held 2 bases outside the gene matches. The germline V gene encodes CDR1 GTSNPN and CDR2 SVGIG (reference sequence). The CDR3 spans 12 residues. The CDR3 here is CAWSHRGYEQYF. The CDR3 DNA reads TGTGCCTGGAGCCACAGGGGCTACGAGCAGTACTTC.

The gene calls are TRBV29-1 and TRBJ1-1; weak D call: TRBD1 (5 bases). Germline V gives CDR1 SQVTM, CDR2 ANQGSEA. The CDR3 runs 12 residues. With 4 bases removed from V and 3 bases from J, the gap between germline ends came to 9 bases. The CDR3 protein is CSVVGEDTEAFF. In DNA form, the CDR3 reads TGCAGCGTTGTAGGGGAGGACACTGAAGCTTTCTTT.

CDR3 region: CTSSQPGQGNYGYTF. CDR3 coding DNA: TGCACCAGCAGCCAACCCGGACAGGGTAACTATGGCTACACCTTC. The V gene is TRBV1, the J gene TRBJ1-2; the table's D call, TRBD1, was not checked against the DNA. TRBV1 is marked as a pseudogene. The CDR3 loop spans 15 amino acids.

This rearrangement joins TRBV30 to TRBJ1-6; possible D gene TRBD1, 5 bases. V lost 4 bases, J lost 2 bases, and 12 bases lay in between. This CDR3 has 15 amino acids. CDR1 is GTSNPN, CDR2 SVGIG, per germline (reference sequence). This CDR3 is CAWKGDETYNSPLHF. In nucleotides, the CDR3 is TGTGCCTGGAAAGGGGACGAAACCTATAATTCACCCCTCCACTTT.

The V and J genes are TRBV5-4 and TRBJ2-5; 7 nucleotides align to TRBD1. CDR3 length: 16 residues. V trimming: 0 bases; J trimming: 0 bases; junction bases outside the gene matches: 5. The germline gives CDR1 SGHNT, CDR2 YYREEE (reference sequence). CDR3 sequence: CASSLAIDRDQETQYF. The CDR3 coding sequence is TGTGCCAGCAGCTTGGCTATAGACAGGGACCAAGAGACCCAGTACTTC.

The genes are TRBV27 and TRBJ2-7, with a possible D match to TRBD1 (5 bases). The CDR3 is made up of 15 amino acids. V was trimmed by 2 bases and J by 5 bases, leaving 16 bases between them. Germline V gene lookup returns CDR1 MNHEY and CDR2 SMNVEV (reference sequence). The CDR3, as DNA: TGTGCCAGCAGTTTACAGGGATGGGGTGTAAACGAGCAGTACTTC. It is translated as CASSLQGWGVNEQYF.

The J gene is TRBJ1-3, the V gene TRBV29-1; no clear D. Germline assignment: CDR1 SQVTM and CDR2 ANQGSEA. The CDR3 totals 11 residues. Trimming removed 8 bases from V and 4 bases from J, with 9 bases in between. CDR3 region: CSTLQGNTIYF. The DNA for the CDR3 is TGCAGCACTCTGCAGGGAAACACCATATATTTT.

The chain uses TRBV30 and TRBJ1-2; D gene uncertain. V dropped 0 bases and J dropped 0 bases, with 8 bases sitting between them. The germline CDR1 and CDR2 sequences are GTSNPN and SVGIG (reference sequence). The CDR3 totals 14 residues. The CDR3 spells CAWSVLGSNYGYTF. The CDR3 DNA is TGTGCCTGGAGTGTACTGGGTTCTAACTATGGCTACACCTTC.

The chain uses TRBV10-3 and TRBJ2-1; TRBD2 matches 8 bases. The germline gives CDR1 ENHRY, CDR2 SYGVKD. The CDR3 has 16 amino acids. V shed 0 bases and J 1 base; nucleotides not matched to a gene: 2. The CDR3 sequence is CAISESSGESYNEQFF. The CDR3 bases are TGTGCCATCAGTGAGTCTAGCGGGGAGTCCTACAATGAGCAGTTCTTC.

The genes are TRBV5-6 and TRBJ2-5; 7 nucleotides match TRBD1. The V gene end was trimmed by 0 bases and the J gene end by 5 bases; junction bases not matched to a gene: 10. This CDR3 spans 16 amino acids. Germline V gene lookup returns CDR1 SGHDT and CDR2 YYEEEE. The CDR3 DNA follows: TGTGCCAGCAGCTTGGCCAACAGGGGCAGGGGTGAGACCCAGTACTTC. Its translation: CASSLANRGRGETQYF.

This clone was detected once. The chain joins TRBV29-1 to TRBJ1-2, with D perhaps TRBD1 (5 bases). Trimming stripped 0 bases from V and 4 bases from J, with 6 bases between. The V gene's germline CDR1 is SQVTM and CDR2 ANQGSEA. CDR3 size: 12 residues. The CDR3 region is CSVEEGGYGYTF. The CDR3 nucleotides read TGCAGCGTTGAAGAGGGGGGCTATGGCTACACCTTC.

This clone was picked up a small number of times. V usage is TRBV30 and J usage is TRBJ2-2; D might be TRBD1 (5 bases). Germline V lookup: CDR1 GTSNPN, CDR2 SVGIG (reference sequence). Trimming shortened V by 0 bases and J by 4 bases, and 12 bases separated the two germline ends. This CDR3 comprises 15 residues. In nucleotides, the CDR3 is TGTGCCTGGAGTGTACAAGGGGTCGGCACCGGGGAGCTGTTTTTT. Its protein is CAWSVQGVGTGELFF.

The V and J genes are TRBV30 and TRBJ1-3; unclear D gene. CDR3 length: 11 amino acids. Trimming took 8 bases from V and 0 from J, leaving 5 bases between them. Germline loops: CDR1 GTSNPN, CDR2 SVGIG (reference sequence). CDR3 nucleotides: TGTGCCCGGGACTCTGGAAACACCATATATTTT. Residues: CARDSGNTIYF.

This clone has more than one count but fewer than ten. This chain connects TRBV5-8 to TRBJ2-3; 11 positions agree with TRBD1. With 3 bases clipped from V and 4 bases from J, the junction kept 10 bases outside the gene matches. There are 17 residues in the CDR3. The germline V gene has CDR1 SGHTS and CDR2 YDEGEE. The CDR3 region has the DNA TGTGCCAGCAGCTCACTAGGACAGGGGGCAGGGGCAGATACGCAGTATTTT. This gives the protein CASSSLGQGAGADTQYF.